This is a list of T cell receptor beta chains from one sample in a study of blood T cell repertoires in COVID-19. Here immunoSEQ multiplex PCR was the method, and the copy in TCRdb shows in-frame clones only, minus some. The sample holds roughly 140,000 clones, 75% to 90% seen once. The sequenced sample was peripheral blood. Receptors originate from an older woman with COVID-19, enrolled during active disease. The CDR3 runs from the conserved cysteine through the conserved F or W. Each record gives: J gene, D gene, V gene, clone size, CDR3 protein, CDR3 DNA. The D gene is left open where the match is weak. Some rows mark clone size as missing; the rest say once, few, many or name a class of expanded clone.

j_gene: TRBJ2-7; d_gene: TRBD1; v_gene: TRBV7-8; abundance: NA; CDR3aa: CASRIGTGSYEQYF; CDR3nt: TGTGCCAGCAGGATTGGGACAGGGAGTTACGAGCAGTACTTC
j_gene: TRBJ2-6; d_gene: TRBD1; v_gene: TRBV4-1; abundance: few; CDR3aa: CASSQPSGDRGRGANVLTF; CDR3nt: TGCGCCAGCAGCCAACCCTCGGGGGACAGGGGACGTGGGGCCAACGTCCTGACTTTC
j_gene: TRBJ1-5; d_gene: NA; v_gene: TRBV5-5; abundance: NA; CDR3aa: CASSLFMQPQHF; CDR3nt: TGTGCCAGCAGCTTGTTTATGCAGCCCCAGCATTTT
j_gene: TRBJ2-3; d_gene: TRBD2; v_gene: TRBV11-2; abundance: once; CDR3aa: CASSSLAGSQYF; CDR3nt: TGTGCCAGCAGCTCCCTAGCGGGGTCGCAGTATTTT
j_gene: TRBJ2-4; d_gene: NA; v_gene: TRBV7-2; abundance: NA; CDR3aa: CASSPGLAKNIQYF; CDR3nt: TGTGCCAGCAGCCCCGGACTAGCCAAAAACATTCAGTACTTC
j_gene: TRBJ2-1; d_gene: TRBD1; v_gene: TRBV28; abundance: NA; CDR3aa: CASRDRVSSYNEQFF; CDR3nt: TGTGCCAGTAGGGACAGGGTGAGCTCCTACAATGAGCAGTTCTTC
j_gene: TRBJ2-2; d_gene: NA; v_gene: TRBV30; abundance: NA; CDR3aa: CAWSVRVASGGGELFF; CDR3nt: TGTGCCTGGAGTGTACGGGTAGCGTCCGGCGGCGGGGAGCTGTTTTTT
j_gene: TRBJ2-1; d_gene: TRBD1; v_gene: TRBV5-4; abundance: once; CDR3aa: CASSPDRVGLNEQFF; CDR3nt: TGTGCCAGCAGTCCGGACAGGGTGGGGCTCAATGAGCAGTTCTTC
j_gene: TRBJ2-7; d_gene: TRBD1; v_gene: TRBV5-1; abundance: NA; CDR3aa: CASSLLVGTGADSYEQYF; CDR3nt: TGCGCCAGCAGCTTGCTGGTGGGGACAGGGGCGGACTCCTACGAGCAGTACTTC
j_gene: TRBJ2-2; d_gene: TRBD1; v_gene: TRBV24-1; abundance: NA; CDR3aa: CATSDPGGQSISNTGELFF; CDR3nt: TGTGCCACCAGTGATCCTGGGGGACAGTCCATTTCGAACACCGGGGAGCTGTTTTTT
j_gene: TRBJ2-3; d_gene: NA; v_gene: TRBV13; abundance: once; CDR3aa: CASSLPGTSTDTQYF; CDR3nt: TGTGCCAGCAGCTTACCGGGGACTAGCACAGATACGCAGTATTTT
j_gene: TRBJ1-1; d_gene: NA; v_gene: TRBV6-2/TRBV6-3; abundance: NA; CDR3aa: CASSKGVFTEAFF; CDR3nt: TGTGCCAGCAGTAAAGGGGTTTTTACCGAAGCTTTCTTT
j_gene: TRBJ1-2; d_gene: NA; v_gene: TRBV27; abundance: NA; CDR3aa: CASSFQGGGYGYTF; CDR3nt: TGTGCCAGCAGTTTTCAGGGTGGTGGCTATGGCTACACCTTC
j_gene: TRBJ1-1; d_gene: TRBD1; v_gene: TRBV9; abundance: once; CDR3aa: CASEGVLRAGGTEAFF; CDR3nt: TGTGCCAGCGAGGGGGTCCTCCGGGCAGGGGGCACTGAAGCTTTCTTT
j_gene: TRBJ1-5; d_gene: NA; v_gene: TRBV4-1; abundance: NA; CDR3aa: CASSQELIQPQHF; CDR3nt: TGCGCCAGCAGCCAAGAGTTAATTCAGCCCCAGCATTTT
j_gene: TRBJ1-3; d_gene: NA; v_gene: TRBV24-1; abundance: NA; CDR3aa: CATSDGQDSGNTIYF; CDR3nt: TGTGCCACCAGTGATGGACAAGACTCTGGAAACACCATATATTTT